This T cell receptor beta chain was captured in a study of blood T cell repertoires in COVID-19. As for the study in general: Samples representing acute and convalescent COVID-19 were sourced from the United States, Italy and Spain. PBMCs, B-cell-depleted T cells, or T cells were the source of the cDNA or gDNA that made up the material.

In the original workflow: Cell counts per sample came from amplifying reference gene primers. The assay was immunoSEQ multiplex PCR, and TCRdb's table has in-frame clones only and misses some. V and J calls and clone size come straight from that table; D and trimming were deduced from the DNA. Of about 150,000 clones in the sample, around 81% were seen once. The ends were cut back, 5 bases at V and 4 bases at J, with 14 bases in the middle. The CDR3 runs 15 residues. In germline, CDR1 is MNHEY, CDR2 SMNVEV (reference sequence). The clonotype originates from a human donor with acute or convalescent COVID-19. The donor label of this sample is uncertain. The chain links TRBV27 to TRBJ1-4, with a weak D call TRBD1 (5 bases). The sequencing sample was made of peripheral blood. The chain's CDR3 is CASSPGIESNEKLFF. CDR3 sequence (DNA): TGTGCCAGCAGTCCAGGGATCGAGAGTAATGAAAAACTGTTTTTT.